A single sample is the source of the 14 T cell receptor beta chains below, sequenced in a study of blood T cell repertoires in COVID-19. Method: immunoSEQ multiplex PCR; TCRdb's copy keeps in-frame clones and lacks some. The repertoire consists of about 420,000 clones, with roughly 89% occurring once and the leading ten covering roughly 0.87%. Sequenced sample: peripheral blood. The receptor set was obtained from a man aged 18-30 years with COVID-19, enrolled during active disease.

The J gene is TRBJ2-1, the V gene TRBV5-6; 8 bases align to TRBD1. CDR1 is SGHDT and CDR2 is YYEEEE in the germline V gene. With V trimmed by 4 bases and J by 2 bases, 5 bases remained unmatched. CDR3 length: 15 residues. The CDR3 bases are TGTGCCAGCAGCCGACAGGGGATGACCTACAATGAGCAGTTCTTC. Amino acid sequence: CASSRQGMTYNEQFF.

V usage is TRBV4-1 and J usage is TRBJ2-7, with unresolved D. Between the trimmed V and J ends, which lost 2 bases and 0 bases, there was a span of 5 bases. The CDR3 covers 13 residues. Germline values: CDR1 MGHRA, CDR2 YSYEKL. Here the CDR3 DNA reads TGCGCCAGCAGCCAAACAAGCTCCTACGAGCAGTACTTC. Translating gives CASSQTSSYEQYF.

V gene TRBV3-1 (or the pseudogene TRBV3-2) combines with J gene TRBJ1-1; TRBD1 matches 9 bases. The CDR3 spans 14 residues. Per the germline V gene, CDR1 is LGHDT and CDR2 is YNNKEL (reference sequence). With V trimmed by 4 bases and J by 5 bases, 5 bases remained unmatched. CDR3 residues: CASSRQTGGTEAFF. CDR3 in DNA: TGTGCCAGCAGCCGACAGACAGGGGGTACTGAAGCTTTCTTT.

J is TRBJ2-7 and V is TRBV11-2; D remains ambiguous. V lost 1 base, J lost 3 bases, and 7 bases lay in between. The CDR3 sequence is 13 residues long. Germline V CDR1 and CDR2: SGHAT, FQNNGV. The chain's CDR3 is CASSLVGGYEQYF. The CDR3 region has the DNA TGTGCCAGCAGCTTAGTAGGCGGCTACGAGCAGTACTTC. The full variable domain, with the rest looked up from reference TRBV11-2 and TRBJ2-7, is EAGVAQSPRYKIIEKRQSVAFWCNPISGHATLYWYQQILGQGPKLLIQFQNNGVVDDSQLPKDRFSAERLKGVDSTLKIQPAKLEDSAVYLCASSLVGGYEQYFGPGTRLTVT.

The V and J genes are TRBV21-1 and TRBJ2-3; the table's D call, TRBD2, was not checked against the DNA. TRBV21-1 is described as a pseudogene. There are 18 residues in the CDR3. This CDR3 reads CASSKETRLAGGTDTQYF. The CDR3 region has the DNA TGTGCCAGCAGCAAAGAAACCAGACTAGCGGGAGGGACAGATACGCAGTATTTT.

The rearrangement joins TRBV6-5 to TRBJ2-5, with 9 bases that match TRBD2. The CDR3 spans 15 residues. Germline-derived CDR1 and CDR2 are MNHEY and SVGAGI. The ends lost 5 bases at V and 2 bases at J; junction bases unmatched: 6. The CDR3, as DNA: TGTGCCAGCAGTACCAGCGGGGGGCTACAAGAGACCCAGTACTTC. This encodes CASSTSGGLQETQYF.

V gene TRBV7-6 combines with J gene TRBJ2-5; 10 positions match TRBD1. The V and J ends lost 6 bases and 5 bases, in that order; junction bases with no gene match: 6. Germline V gene lookup returns CDR1 SGHVS and CDR2 FNYEAQ. The CDR3 extends over 14 amino acids. CDR3 sequence reads: CASRHGTGVETQYF. The CDR3 nucleotides read TGTGCCAGCAGACATGGGACAGGGGTGGAGACCCAGTACTTC.

The chain uses TRBV23-1 and TRBJ2-5; D is uncertain. TRBV23-1 is recorded as an ORF, its role being uncertain. The CDR3 runs to 15 residues. V was clipped by 0 bases and J by 5 bases, with 13 bases between them. The CDR3 loop reads CASSQSRRPSETQYF. DNA for the CDR3: TGCGCCAGCAGTCAATCTCGGCGGCCGAGTGAGACCCAGTACTTC.

This chain uses TRBV7-8 with TRBJ1-6; D may be TRBD1 (5 bases). V lost 7 bases, J lost 6 bases, and 10 bases lay in between. The germline gives CDR1 SGHVS, CDR2 FQNEAQ. CDR3 length equals 13 residues. The CDR3 is CASKETVNSPLHF. CDR3 bases: TGTGCCAGCAAGGAGACAGTTAATTCACCCCTCCACTTT.

J is TRBJ1-1 and V is TRBV2; D is uncertain. This CDR3 region has 13 residues. The V gene lost 6 bases and the J gene lost 5 bases, with 13 bases spanning the gap. Germline CDR1 and CDR2: SNHLY and FYNNEI. For the CDR3, the DNA is TGTGCCAGCAGAGTCACCGACGGGACTGAAGCTTTCTTT. It specifies CASRVTDGTEAFF. The full variable domain, completed using reference TRBV2 and TRBJ1-1, is EPEVTQTPSHQVTQMGQEVILRCVPISNHLYFYWYRQILGQKVEFLVSFYNNEISEKSEIFDDQFSVERPDGSNFTLKIRSTKLEDSAMYFCASRVTDGTEAFFGQGTRLTVV.

This chain connects TRBV19 to TRBJ2-6, with TRBD1 identical over 9 bases. CDR1 is LNHDA and CDR2 is SQIVND in the germline V gene (reference sequence). CDR3 length equals 19 residues. J was trimmed by 1 base and V by 5 bases; bases with no gene match: 12. The CDR3 sequence is CASSSLPGQGWSGANVLTF. The CDR3 bases are TGTGCCAGTAGTTCCCTCCCGGGACAGGGTTGGTCTGGGGCCAACGTCCTGACTTTC. The variable domain in full, completed from reference TRBV19 and TRBJ2-6, reads DGGITQSPKYLFRKEGQNVTLSCEQNLNHDAMYWYRQDPGQGLRLIYYSQIVNDFQKGDIAEGYSVSREKKESFPLTVTSAQKNPTAFYLCASSSLPGQGWSGANVLTFGAGSRLTVL.

This CDR3 is CASSQYTRQGSGNTIYF. DNA for the CDR3: TGCGCCAGCAGCCAATACACCCGCCAGGGATCTGGAAACACCATATATTTT. V and J are TRBV4-1 and TRBJ1-3; maybe TRBD1 (5 bases). The CDR3 runs 17 residues. Deletions cut 2 bases from V and 1 base from J, with 15 bases between. Germline lookup yields CDR1 MGHRA and CDR2 YSYEKL.

V and J are TRBV7-9 and TRBJ1-2, with 8 bases identical to TRBD1. Trimming took 2 bases from V and 4 from J; bases not matched to a gene: 12. The germline V gene has CDR1 SEHNR and CDR2 FQNEAQ (reference sequence). This CDR3 comprises 17 residues. The CDR3 loop is CASSLSRGAGGLYGYTF. Here the CDR3 DNA reads TGTGCCAGCAGCTTATCGAGGGGTGCAGGGGGCCTCTATGGCTACACCTTC.

Points on this clone: Other DNA sequences within the sample encode an identical CDR3. The chain is built from TRBV19 and TRBJ2-1; 8 bases align to TRBD2. After removal of 1 base from V and 2 bases from J, the junction contained 1 base not matched to a gene. Germline CDR1 is LNHDA and CDR2 is SQIVND (reference sequence). The CDR3 loop spans 15 amino acids. The CDR3 loop reads CASSIAGGPYNEQFF. CDR3 in DNA: TGTGCCAGTAGTATAGCGGGAGGGCCCTACAATGAGCAGTTCTTC.